Following are 22 T cell receptor beta chains from one sample sequenced in a study of blood T cell repertoires in COVID-19. Clones were read by immunoSEQ multiplex PCR, and TCRdb kept only the in-frame ones, dropping some. Here the sample spans some 150,000 clones, approximately 86% being singletons. The sample comprised peripheral blood. These TCRs come from an older man with acute or convalescent COVID-19.

CDR3 loop: CASSFTGGSGNTIYF. Here the CDR3 DNA reads TGTGCCAGCAGCTTTACAGGGGGCTCTGGAAACACCATATATTTT. The chain recombines TRBV7-2 with TRBJ1-3, with 8 bases aligning to TRBD1. The germline CDR1 and CDR2 sequences are SGHTA and FQGNSA. The V gene end was trimmed by 3 bases and the J gene end by 0 bases; junction bases not matched to a gene: 1. This CDR3 spans 15 amino acids. Complete variable domain (other parts from reference TRBV7-2 and TRBJ1-3): GAGVSQSPSNKVTEKGKDVELRCDPISGHTALYWYRQSLGQGLEFLIYFQGNSAPDKSGLPSDRFSAERTGGSVSTLTIQRTQQEDSAVYLCASSFTGGSGNTIYFGEGSWLTVV.

V and J are TRBV5-1 and TRBJ1-3; D is possibly TRBD1 (5 bases). The CDR3 runs to 17 residues. The V end was cut by 0 bases, the J end by 0 bases, with 13 bases between. The V gene's germline CDR1 is SGHRS and CDR2 YFSETQ. CDR3 loop: CASSLDGGSSSGNTIYF. CDR3 DNA sequence: TGCGCCAGCAGCTTGGATGGGGGGTCCAGCTCTGGAAACACCATATATTTT.

The gene calls are TRBV11-2 and TRBJ2-1; a weak D match, TRBD2 (5 bases). V was pared by 5 bases and J by 1 base, with 18 bases between. This CDR3 is 17 amino acids long. Germline V gene sequence: CDR1 SGHAT, CDR2 FQNNGV. The CDR3 bases are TGTGCCAGCAGCCCCAGACTTGACTACGTGTCCTACAATGAGCAGTTCTTC. This encodes CASSPRLDYVSYNEQFF.

The rearrangement links TRBV19 to TRBJ1-5; D unclear. The CDR3 loop spans 14 amino acids. Trimming removed 2 bases from V and 4 bases from J, with 9 bases in between. Per the germline V gene, CDR1 is LNHDA and CDR2 is SQIVND (reference sequence). The chain's CDR3 is CASSIRAGNQPQHF. DNA for the CDR3: TGTGCCAGTAGTATAAGGGCGGGAAATCAGCCCCAGCATTTT.

The V and J genes are TRBV28 and TRBJ2-1, with no clear D. Trimming stripped 5 bases from V and 2 bases from J, with 13 bases between. CDR1 MDHEN and CDR2 SYDVKM come from the germline V gene. The CDR3 has 15 amino acids. The CDR3 DNA reads TGTGCCAGCAGTCGTATGCAGGATGCCTACAATGAGCAGTTCTTC. Translating it yields CASSRMQDAYNEQFF.

This clone was found a few times. This chain links TRBV15 with TRBJ1-1; D perhaps matches TRBD1 (5 bases). The germline V gene encodes CDR1 LNHNV and CDR2 YYDKDF (reference sequence). This CDR3 is built from 14 residues. V gave up 1 base and J gave up 0 bases, with 6 bases separating them. The CDR3 here is CATSRAGLNTEAFF. DNA of the CDR3: TGTGCCACCAGCAGAGCAGGGCTGAACACTGAAGCTTTCTTT. Filled out from reference TRBV15 and TRBJ1-1, the complete variable domain reads DAMVIQNPRYQVTQFGKPVTLSCSQTLNHNVMYWYQQKSSQAPKLLFHYYDKDFNNEADTPDNFQSRRPNTSFCFLDIRSPGLGDTAMYLCATSRAGLNTEAFFGQGTRLTVV.

V usage is TRBV19 and J usage is TRBJ2-1; maybe TRBD1 (5 bases). The CDR3 is 15 amino acids. Trimming took off 7 bases at V and 1 base at J, with 14 bases between the two ends. CDR1 and CDR2 from the germline V gene are LNHDA and SQIVND (reference sequence). The CDR3 reads CASIGADLSYNEQFF. As DNA, the CDR3 is TGTGCCAGTATAGGGGCAGACCTTTCCTACAATGAGCAGTTCTTC.

The J gene is TRBJ2-5, the V gene TRBV27; D remains ambiguous. The CDR3 contains 13 residues. Germline V CDR1 and CDR2: MNHEY, SMNVEV (reference sequence). V was trimmed by 6 bases and J by 4 bases, leaving 12 bases between them. As DNA, the CDR3 is TGTGCCAGCAGCCCCAGGTATGGAGAGACCCAGTACTTC. Encoded protein: CASSPRYGETQYF.

The rearrangement joins TRBV10-3 to TRBJ2-1; 12 bases fit TRBD2. With V trimmed by 7 bases and J by 7 bases, 5 bases remained unmatched. Germline V gives CDR1 ENHRY, CDR2 SYGVKD. CDR3 length: 14 residues. CDR3 region: CAIIGLAGTNEQFF. The CDR3 bases are TGTGCCATCATCGGACTAGCGGGGACGAATGAGCAGTTCTTC.

V and J are TRBV9 and TRBJ2-6, with 9 nucleotides matching TRBD1. J was trimmed by 5 bases and V by 6 bases; bases with no gene match: 9. There are 16 residues in the CDR3. Germline V gene sequence: CDR1 SGDLS, CDR2 YYNGEE. The CDR3 here is CASTTGGANRANVLTF. For the CDR3, the DNA is TGTGCCAGCACCACAGGGGGCGCAAACCGGGCCAACGTCCTGACTTTC.

Note on this clone: At one of its ends the junction is not consistent with the germline gene, which may arise from a read error. The chain combines TRBV7-7 with TRBJ2-1; 10 bases line up with TRBD2. The CDR3 contains 16 residues. Germline values: CDR1 SSHAT, CDR2 FNYEAQ (reference sequence). CDR3 coding DNA: TGTGCTAGCAGCTTAGTTCCTAGCGGGAGCCACAATGAGCAGTTCTTC. This sequence encodes CASSLVPSGSHNEQFF.

The chain joins TRBV7-2 to TRBJ2-1; 10 bases are a match to TRBD1. The junction had 14 bases not matched to a gene; V was cut back by 5 bases and J by 7 bases. The CDR3 is 17 residues long. Per germline, CDR1 SGHTA and CDR2 FQGNSA. The CDR3 sequence is CASSTPPGTGVWNEQFF. The DNA of the CDR3 is TGTGCCAGCAGCACTCCACCCGGGACAGGGGTTTGGAATGAGCAGTTCTTC.

The J gene is TRBJ2-7, the V gene TRBV5-1, with TRBD1 matching 8 bases. Per germline, CDR1 SGHRS and CDR2 YFSETQ. CDR3 length: 15 amino acids. V gave up 7 bases and J gave up 2 bases; unmatched junction bases: 11. The CDR3 is CASRLLGQGPYEQYF. The DNA for the CDR3 is TGCGCCAGCCGACTACTAGGACAGGGTCCCTACGAGCAGTACTTC.

This clone occurred a few times. This rearrangement joins TRBV5-1 to TRBJ1-5; possibly TRBD1 for D (5 bases). The CDR3 spans 15 residues. Germline loops: CDR1 SGHRS, CDR2 YFSETQ. Between the trimmed V and J ends, which lost 4 bases and 6 bases, there was a span of 17 bases. This CDR3 is CASSPLGGEAQPQHF. DNA for the CDR3: TGCGCCAGCAGCCCCTTGGGGGGTGAGGCTCAGCCCCAGCATTTT.

The rearrangement links TRBV28 to TRBJ2-1; TRBD2 matches at 11 bases. With 3 bases clipped from V and 5 bases from J, the junction kept 12 bases outside the gene matches. The CDR3 runs to 18 residues. The V gene's germline CDR1 is MDHEN and CDR2 SYDVKM. The CDR3 spells CASSFALRLAGRDNEQFF. As DNA, the CDR3 is TGTGCCAGCAGTTTCGCCCTCCGACTAGCGGGGAGGGACAATGAGCAGTTCTTC.

This chain joins TRBV6-2 or TRBV6-3 and TRBJ2-7; the match to TRBD1 covers 7 bases. Losses at the gene ends were 4 bases for V and 5 bases for J; bases not matched to a gene: 8. This CDR3 is 14 amino acids long. The V gene's germline CDR1 is MNHEY and CDR2 SVGEGT. Written as DNA, the CDR3 is TGTGCCAGCAGTTGGCGACAGGGATACGACGAGCAGTACTTC. It codes for CASSWRQGYDEQYF.

This clone has more than one count but fewer than ten. The V gene is TRBV9, the J gene TRBJ2-2, with D unclear. Trimming stripped 4 bases from V and 3 bases from J, with 7 bases between. CDR1 and CDR2 from the germline V gene are SGDLS and YYNGEE. CDR3 length: 13 amino acids. This CDR3 is CASSKRDTGELFF. CDR3 in DNA: TGTGCCAGCAGCAAGAGAGACACCGGGGAGCTGTTTTTT.

In the case of this clone: This same CDR3 is encoded by further DNA sequences in the sample. V is TRBV19 and J is TRBJ1-5; D remains unclear. V was pared by 2 bases and J by 4 bases, with 6 bases between. Germline V gene data show CDR1 as LNHDA and CDR2 as SQIVND (reference sequence). CDR3 length equals 13 residues. For the CDR3, the DNA is TGTGCCAGTAGTATAAGCGGGAATCAGCCCCAGCATTTT. Protein: CASSISGNQPQHF.

The chain couples TRBV5-8 to TRBJ2-7, with 7 bases fitting TRBD2. Germline V lookup: CDR1 SGHTS, CDR2 YDEGEE. This CDR3 comprises 12 residues. Germline trimming cut 3 bases from V and 12 bases from J; bases unmatched to any gene: 9. The CDR3 bases are TGTGCCAGCAGCTCACCTGGGGGGGTTTTGTACTTC. It encodes CASSSPGGVLYF.

This chain links TRBV6-5 with TRBJ2-1, with 7 bases lining up with TRBD2. There are 14 residues in the CDR3. The V and J ends lost 2 bases and 4 bases, in that order; junction bases with no gene match: 2. Per germline, CDR1 MNHEY and CDR2 SVGAGI. CDR3 residues: CASSYVGGYNEQFF. In nucleotides, the CDR3 is TGTGCCAGCAGTTACGTGGGAGGGTACAATGAGCAGTTCTTC.

The V and J genes are TRBV5-5 and TRBJ2-5, with 10 bases lining up with TRBD2. V was pared by 4 bases and J by 3 bases, with 9 bases of the junction left unmatched. This CDR3 has 16 residues. CDR1 is SGHKS and CDR2 is YYEKEE in the germline V gene (reference sequence). The DNA for the CDR3 is TGTGCCAGCAGCGCCAGGAGTGGACTAGCGGAAGAGACCCAGTACTTC. Protein product: CASSARSGLAEETQYF.

The chain combines TRBV28 with TRBJ1-6; the D gene is possibly TRBD1 (5 bases). This CDR3 contains 14 residues. Trimming took 5 bases from V and 7 from J, leaving 12 bases between them. Germline CDR1 reads MDHEN; CDR2 reads SYDVKM. CDR3: CASSTPQANSPLHF. In DNA form, the CDR3 reads TGTGCCAGCAGTACCCCACAGGCAAATTCACCCCTCCACTTT.